The entry that follows covers one T cell receptor beta chain sequence. Its antigen is still unknown. The CDR3 sequence is 13 residues long. Losses at the gene ends were 2 bases for V and 6 bases for J; bases not matched to a gene: 3. TCRdb passed the RT-PCR reads through MiXCR, listing each CDR3 protein once. The repertoire includes 250,000 to 350,000 distinct CDR3 sequences, approximately 23% of them detected once, and 10% sits in the top ten. This specimen belongs to a study of response to subunit inactivated influenza vaccine. Study-wide results and limits: Few new T cells, the authors suggested, are recruited by each seasonal influenza vaccination.

V gene TRBV12-3 or TRBV12-4 combines with J gene TRBJ1-1; 7 nucleotides align to TRBD1. Sample: PBMCs from blood, taken less than 22 months after vaccination. This TCR derives from a man aged 50-75 years who received an inactivated influenza vaccine. The CDR3, as DNA: TGTGCCAGCAGTTTACGGGACAGCCCTGAAGCTTTCTTT. Translation: CASSLRDSPEAFF.